One and the same sample provided the 26 T cell receptor beta chains below, sequenced in a study of Tregs in tolerant kidney transplant recipients. Mixed chimerism was transient after nonmyeloablative marrow transplants from related graft donors. Here immunoSEQ multiplex PCR was the method, and the copy in TCRdb shows in-frame clones only, minus some. The data hold approximately 47,000 clones, with roughly nine tenths observed a single time. The sequenced sample was CD8+ T cells from blood (PBMCs), obtained 12 months after the transplant. The origin of the receptors is a human patient who received a combined kidney and bone marrow transplant. The T cells may partly be graft donor cells.

The rearrangement links TRBV4-3 to TRBJ2-1, with 10 bases fitting TRBD2. After removal of 0 bases from V and 8 bases from J, the junction contained 13 bases not matched to a gene. The germline gives CDR1 LGHNA, CDR2 YSLEER. CDR3 length: 18 residues. The CDR3 DNA is TGCGCCAGCAGCCAAGATGATCTCCAGCGGGAGGGACGCCATGAGCAGTTCTTC. Protein: CASSQDDLQREGRHEQFF.

In DNA, the CDR3 is TGTGCCAGCAGCCATGGGACACAGACCTACGAGCAGTACTTC. This encodes CASSHGTQTYEQYF. This chain connects TRBV4-2 to TRBJ2-7; D is possibly TRBD1 (6 bases). The ends were cut back, 3 bases at V and 2 bases at J, with 11 bases in the middle. The germline V gene has CDR1 LGHNA and CDR2 YNFKEQ. CDR3 size: 14 residues.

The V and J genes are TRBV7-9 and TRBJ2-1; D ambiguous. Germline CDR1 reads SEHNR; CDR2 reads FQNEAQ (reference sequence). Trimming pared 6 bases from V and 9 bases from J, leaving 15 bases between. This CDR3 is 13 amino acids long. Here the CDR3 reads CASRSGIRSEQFF. In DNA, the CDR3 is TGTGCCAGCAGGTCGGGTATCAGAAGTGAGCAGTTCTTC.

The V and J genes are TRBV14 and TRBJ2-1; 7 bases agree with TRBD2. In germline, CDR1 is SGHDN, CDR2 FVKESK. The CDR3 is 20 amino acids. The V and J ends lost 3 bases and 7 bases, in that order; junction bases with no gene match: 24. In nucleotides, the CDR3 is TGTGCCAGCAGCCAGGGGGGGGAAGGGGTCCAAGAAAGATCCCCAAATGAGCAGTTCTTC. Its protein product is CASSQGGEGVQERSPNEQFF.

The rearrangement links TRBV7-2 to TRBJ1-2; tentatively, D is TRBD1 (5 bases). The CDR3 totals 12 residues. The germline CDR1 and CDR2 sequences are SGHTA and FQGNSA. V lost 3 bases to trimming and J lost 6 bases, with 8 bases between them. CDR3 DNA sequence: TGTGCCAGCAGCTTGCAGGGCCATGGCTACACCTTC. Translated, it gives CASSLQGHGYTF. Full variable domain (missing parts from reference TRBV7-2 and TRBJ1-2): GAGVSQSPSNKVTEKGKDVELRCDPISGHTALYWYRQSLGQGLEFLIYFQGNSAPDKSGLPSDRFSAERTGGSVSTLTIQRTQQEDSAVYLCASSLQGHGYTFGSGTRLTVV.

This chain joins TRBV29-1 and TRBJ1-2; TRBD1 might be the D (6 bases). Trimming left V 6 bases short and J 3 bases short, with 11 bases between. The CDR3 sequence is 12 residues long. Looked up from germline, CDR1 is SQVTM and CDR2 is ANQGSEA. CDR3 region: CSVPGGYYGYTF. CDR3 bases: TGCAGCGTCCCGGGGGGCTACTATGGCTACACCTTC.

The chain recombines TRBV7-3 with TRBJ2-3; 9 bases are shared with TRBD1. The ends lost 4 bases at V and 3 bases at J; junction bases unmatched: 5. Germline V gives CDR1 SGHTA, CDR2 FQGTGA. This CDR3 is 15 amino acids long. CDR3 residues: CASSSTGGGTDTQYF. The CDR3 nucleotides read TGTGCCAGCAGCTCGACAGGGGGGGGGACAGATACGCAGTATTTT.

The chain employs TRBV11-3 and TRBJ2-7; D ambiguous. The CDR3 runs to 14 residues. Trimming left V 3 bases short and J 2 bases short, with 11 bases between. Germline values: CDR1 SGHNT, CDR2 YENEEA. This chain's CDR3 is CASSFVQVPYEQYF. DNA of the CDR3: TGTGCCAGCAGCTTTGTTCAGGTACCCTACGAGCAGTACTTC.

The genes are TRBV13 and TRBJ2-7; 9 bases map to TRBD1. V shed 3 bases and J 5 bases; nucleotides not matched to a gene: 5. The CDR3 loop spans 14 amino acids. Germline V gene lookup returns CDR1 PRHDT and CDR2 FYEKMQ (reference sequence). CDR3 amino acids: CASSFGTGLHEQYF. CDR3 nucleotide sequence: TGTGCCAGCAGCTTCGGGACAGGGCTTCACGAGCAGTACTTC.

The chain couples TRBV7-2 to TRBJ2-7; 9 nucleotides agree with TRBD2. This CDR3 has 16 residues. From germline, CDR1 is SGHTA and CDR2 FQGNSA. V dropped 0 bases and J dropped 3; count of bases not matched to a gene: 6. Here the CDR3 DNA reads TGTGCCAGCAGCTTAGCGTGGAGCGGGGGGTTCTACGAGCAGTACTTC. Amino acids: CASSLAWSGGFYEQYF.

This rearrangement joins TRBV7-6 to TRBJ2-7, with D perhaps matching TRBD1 (5 bases). Germline V CDR1 and CDR2: SGHVS, FNYEAQ. Between the trimmed V and J ends, which lost 2 bases and 6 bases, there was a span of 11 bases. This CDR3 has 13 residues. CDR3 in amino acids: CASSLRGLSEQYF. The CDR3 region has the DNA TGTGCCAGCAGCTTAAGGGGCCTCTCCGAGCAGTACTTC.

V and J are TRBV7-9 and TRBJ1-5; weak D call: TRBD1 (6 bases). V shed 6 bases and J shed 2 bases, with 11 bases lying between them. CDR1 SEHNR and CDR2 FQNEAQ come from the germline V gene (reference sequence). The CDR3 is 14 amino acids. DNA of the CDR3: TGTGCCAGCAGAGAAGGGGGTGGCAATCAGCCCCAGCATTTT. It yields the protein CASREGGGNQPQHF.

The J gene is TRBJ2-2, the V gene TRBV7-6; 8 bases fit TRBD2. This CDR3 spans 15 amino acids. V shed 2 bases and J 5 bases; nucleotides not matched to a gene: 4. The V gene's germline CDR1 is SGHVS and CDR2 FNYEAQ. The CDR3 protein is CASSLPGGRTGELFF. CDR3 bases: TGTGCCAGCAGCTTACCGGGAGGGCGGACCGGGGAGCTGTTTTTT. Supplemented by reference TRBV7-6 and TRBJ2-2, the full variable domain reads GAGVSQSPRYKVTKRGQDVALRCDPISGHVSLYWYRQALGQGPEFLTYFNYEAQQDKSGLPNDRFSAERPEGSISTLTIQRTEQRDSAMYRCASSLPGGRTGELFFGEGSRLTVL.

This chain links TRBV2 with TRBJ2-7; D is uncertain. The length of the CDR3 is 12 residues. Germline CDR1 reads SNHLY; CDR2 reads FYNNEI. Deletions cut 7 bases from V and 6 bases from J, with 13 bases between. This CDR3 is CASTPTPSEQYF. Written as DNA, the CDR3 is TGTGCCAGCACCCCGACCCCTAGCGAGCAGTACTTC.

The V gene is TRBV28, the J gene TRBJ1-2, with TRBD1 identical over 8 bases. CDR3 length: 17 amino acids. Trimming at V came to 5 bases and at J to 6 bases, leaving 17 bases not matched to a gene. Germline CDR1 is MDHEN and CDR2 is SYDVKM. The CDR3 protein is CASSHTGTGNPSDGYTF. The CDR3 DNA reads TGTGCCAGCAGTCACACGGGGACAGGAAACCCATCAGATGGCTACACCTTC.

This CDR3 is CASSLTGTGGDQPDEQYF. The DNA of the CDR3 is TGCGCCAGCAGCTTAACCGGGACAGGGGGCGACCAACCCGACGAGCAGTACTTC. V is TRBV5-1 and J is TRBJ2-7, with TRBD1 matching over 12 bases. CDR1 is SGHRS and CDR2 is YFSETQ in the germline V gene. CDR3 size: 18 residues. Germline trimming cut 2 bases from V and 5 bases from J; bases unmatched to any gene: 14.

The J gene is TRBJ1-1, the V gene TRBV27, with 8 bases matching TRBD1. Trimming took 7 bases from V and 3 from J; bases not matched to a gene: 4. CDR1 and CDR2 (germline): MNHEY, SMNVEV (reference sequence). CDR3 length equals 13 residues. The DNA of the CDR3 is TGTGCCAGCACTACGACAGGGGACACTGAAGCTTTCTTT. Amino acid sequence: CASTTTGDTEAFF.

V usage is TRBV4-2 and J usage is TRBJ1-5; unclear D gene. This CDR3 is built from 14 residues. V was cut by 1 base and J by 6 bases, with 10 bases left in between. Germline loops: CDR1 LGHNA, CDR2 YNFKEQ. The CDR3 protein is CASSQASGIQPQHF. The CDR3 nucleotides are TGTGCCAGCAGCCAAGCCTCAGGTATTCAGCCCCAGCATTTT.

The V and J genes are TRBV7-3 and TRBJ2-7; a possible D gene is TRBD2 (5 bases). Looked up from germline, CDR1 is SGHTA and CDR2 is FQGTGA. The CDR3 spans 12 residues. Trimming removed 6 bases from V and 7 bases from J, with 13 bases in between. The CDR3 DNA is TGTGCCAGCAGGTTCCCGACGGGGGAGCAGTACTTC. It encodes CASRFPTGEQYF.

The chain combines TRBV6-5 with TRBJ1-5, with a possible D match to TRBD1 (6 bases). Per germline, CDR1 MNHEY and CDR2 SVGAGI. The CDR3 totals 14 residues. V dropped 6 bases and J dropped 5 bases, with 14 bases sitting between them. CDR3 loop: CASSQDRTHQPQHF. The CDR3 nucleotides are TGTGCCAGCAGCCAAGACAGGACGCATCAGCCCCAGCATTTT.

The rearrangement uses TRBV19 and TRBJ2-1; D might be TRBD2 (6 bases). The germline gives CDR1 LNHDA, CDR2 SQIVND (reference sequence). The CDR3 spans 14 residues. Trimming stripped 5 bases from V and 10 bases from J, with 18 bases between. CDR3 DNA sequence: TGTGCCAGTAGTCTGGGACTTGCTGGGTGGGAGCAGTTCTTC. Its translation: CASSLGLAGWEQFF. Drawing the rest from reference TRBV19 and TRBJ2-1, the complete variable domain is DGGITQSPKYLFRKEGQNVTLSCEQNLNHDAMYWYRQDPGQGLRLIYYSQIVNDFQKGDIAEGYSVSREKKESFPLTVTSAQKNPTAFYLCASSLGLAGWEQFFGPGTRLTVL.

The chain uses TRBV5-8 and TRBJ2-5, with 9 bases that match TRBD1. This CDR3 contains 15 residues. The V gene end was trimmed by 3 bases and the J gene end by 4 bases; junction bases not matched to a gene: 7. From germline, CDR1 is SGHTS and CDR2 YDEGEE. CDR3 amino acids: CASSSNRGRTETQYF. The CDR3 DNA follows: TGTGCCAGCAGCTCCAACAGGGGGCGAACAGAGACCCAGTACTTC.

The chain links TRBV6-1 to TRBJ2-1; possible D gene TRBD2, 6 bases. V was shortened by 4 bases and J by 8 bases, with 18 bases between the two germline ends. This CDR3 contains 15 residues. The V gene's germline CDR1 is MNHNS and CDR2 SASEGT. The CDR3 sequence: CASSGGLALGDEQFF. CDR3 in DNA: TGTGCCAGCAGTGGCGGTCTAGCGTTAGGGGATGAGCAGTTCTTC.

The chain has TRBV29-1 and TRBJ2-5, with TRBD1 matching over 8 bases. The CDR3 covers 14 residues. Per germline, CDR1 SQVTM and CDR2 ANQGSEA. J lost 2 bases, V lost 8 bases, and 10 bases had no gene match. The CDR3 DNA follows: TGCAGCTTCTCCGGGACAGGAGTTCAAGAGACCCAGTACTTC. This gives the protein CSFSGTGVQETQYF.

This clone showed up just a few times. The chain carries TRBV6-5 and TRBJ2-7; D may be TRBD1 (6 bases). Trimming removed 5 bases at V and 4 bases at J, with 12 bases between. The length of the CDR3 is 13 residues. The germline gives CDR1 MNHEY, CDR2 SVGAGI. The CDR3 reads CASSEGGTYEQYF. CDR3 DNA sequence: TGTGCCAGCAGTGAAGGGGGTACGTACGAGCAGTACTTC.

The chain has TRBV11-2 and TRBJ2-2; 10 bases align to TRBD2. With 4 bases clipped from V and 3 bases from J, the junction kept 14 bases outside the gene matches. This CDR3 spans 19 amino acids. CDR1 SGHAT and CDR2 FQNNGV come from the germline V gene. The CDR3 region is CASSSLLAGGLIYTGELFF. CDR3 nucleotides: TGTGCCAGCAGCTCCCTTTTAGCGGGGGGCTTAATTTACACCGGGGAGCTGTTTTTT.